This T cell receptor (beta chain) emerged from a study of T cell clonotyping in hematopoietic cell transplantation. Study in general: Recipients' pretransplant samples followed cytoreduction. Study-wide points: Few recipient clonotypes overlapped donors; over 95% were de novo at given depth.

TCRdb keeps only in-frame clones here, not all; method: immunoSEQ multiplex PCR. The sample lists some 13,000 clones; approximately 80% were seen once. A word on this clone: Its antigen remains unidentified.

The time point: recipient sample about 28 days before transplant, after cytoreduction. Recipient blood drawn about 28 days pretransplant and days 30, 100, 180 after. This CDR3 is built from 13 residues. The germline V gene has CDR1 MGHRA and CDR2 YSYEKL. V was clipped by 9 bases and J by 2 bases, with 14 bases between them. The sequence came from a man in his 60s with acute myeloid leukemia. Some clones in this sample may be carry-over from other donors' samples. The J gene is TRBJ2-7, the V gene TRBV4-1, with D possibly TRBD2 on 5 matching bases. The specimen comprised peripheral blood mononuclear cells, sampled before stem cell transplant. Here the CDR3 DNA reads TGCGCCAGTAGCGAAGGGTGGACCTACGAGCAGTACTTC. Its protein is CASSEGWTYEQYF.